This T cell receptor beta chain derives from a study of blood T cell repertoires in COVID-19. Study-wide background: COVID-19 samples from acute and convalescent phases originated in the United States, Italy and Spain. In each case, the material was cDNA or gDNA derived from T cells, B-cell-depleted T cells, or PBMCs.

Authors' data handling: Quantification of nucleated cells was approximated via reference gene primer amplification. Some clones are missing from TCRdb's copy, which holds only in-frame ones; the method was immunoSEQ multiplex PCR. The V and J calls and clone size were taken over from that table, and D and trimming were inferred from the DNA. The table has 150,000 to 200,000 clones, under 95% seen once. Patients at the Seattle site were enrolled during active infection and followed longitudinally. The clonotype was recovered from a man between 18 and 35 years old with COVID-19, enrolled during active disease. The source material was peripheral blood.

The CDR3 is CATSRDQWDSFHTF. CDR3 DNA: TGTGCCACCAGCAGAGATCAGTGGGACAGTTTCCACACCTTC. The chain employs TRBV15 and TRBJ1-2; 7 bases align to TRBD1. CDR1 and CDR2 from the germline V gene are LNHNV and YYDKDF (reference sequence). The V gene end was trimmed by 0 bases and the J gene end by 12 bases; junction bases not matched to a gene: 10. There are 14 residues in the CDR3.